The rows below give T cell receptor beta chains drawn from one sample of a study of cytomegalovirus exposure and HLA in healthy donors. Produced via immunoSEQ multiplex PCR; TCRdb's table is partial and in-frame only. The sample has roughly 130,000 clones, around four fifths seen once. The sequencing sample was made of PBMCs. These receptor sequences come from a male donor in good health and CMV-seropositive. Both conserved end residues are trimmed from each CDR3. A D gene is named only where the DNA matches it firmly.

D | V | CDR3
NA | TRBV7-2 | ASSGGSNSGNTIY
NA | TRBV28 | ASSSAGTLSYEQY
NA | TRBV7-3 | ASSSDGSNEQF
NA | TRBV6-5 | ASSYDVRNNSPLH
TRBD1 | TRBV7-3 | ASSLRTGDPNTEAF
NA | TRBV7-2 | ASAPPLASFNEQY
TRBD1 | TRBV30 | ACDRGVTQEAQF
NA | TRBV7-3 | ASSERGTTDTQY
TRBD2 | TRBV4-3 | ASSRSAAAGGVETQY
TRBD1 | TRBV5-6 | ASSLVEGALYNEQF
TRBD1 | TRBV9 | ASSETGGVYEQY
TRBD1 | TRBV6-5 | ASTTGYGYT
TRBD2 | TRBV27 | ASSLWASGSSTYEQY
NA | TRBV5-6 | ASSFLRASYEQY
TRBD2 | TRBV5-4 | ASSLNPSGKYEQY
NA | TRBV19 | ASSEAGGDTQY
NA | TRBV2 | ASSERADTQY
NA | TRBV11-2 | ASSLDLTGYNEQF
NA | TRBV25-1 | ASSGRGGQPQH
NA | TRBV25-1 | ASSGLTEFNQPQH
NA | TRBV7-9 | ASSLVGGGTTTNGYT
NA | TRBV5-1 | ASRLGGGTEETQY
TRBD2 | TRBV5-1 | ASSLGRSRTSESYEQY
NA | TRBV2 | ASNSRQYSGANVLT
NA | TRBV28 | ASSLFQRDYGYT
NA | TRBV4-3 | ASSPGLASSYEQY
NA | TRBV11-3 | ASSFRGNTEAF
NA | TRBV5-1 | ASSMAGLNTEAF
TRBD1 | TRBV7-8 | ASSTRDRNTEAF
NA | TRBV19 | ASSMDRGRDTQY
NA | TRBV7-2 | ASRRNTGINEQF
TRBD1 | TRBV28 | ASSFDRGRTEAF
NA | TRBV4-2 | ASSQNRMGAF
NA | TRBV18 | ASSPKDDRYNSPLH
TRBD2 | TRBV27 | ASSGFTGTRPYEQY
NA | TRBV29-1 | SVAGTQASNEKLF
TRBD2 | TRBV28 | ASSLRLAGGSSYEQY
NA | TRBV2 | ASSVMGGRSYNEQF
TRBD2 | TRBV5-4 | ASSSQTSGPSTDTQY
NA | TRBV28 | ASTPSAWGGNTEAF
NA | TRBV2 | ASRDPRADTQY
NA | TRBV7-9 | ASSLAYQGGRTGELF
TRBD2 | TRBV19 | ASSRLAGVVTGELF
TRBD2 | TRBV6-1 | ASSLAGGPLYEQY
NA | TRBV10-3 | AISGDRTPYEQY
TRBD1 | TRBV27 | ASRVTGNQPQH
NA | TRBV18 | ASSLERAYNEQF
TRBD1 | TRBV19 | ASRPGTGSKMGANTEAF
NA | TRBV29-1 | SVEPPGTDTQY
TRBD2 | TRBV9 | ASSVAGLAGGIGETQY
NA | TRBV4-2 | ASSQNPTGNTGELF